This T cell receptor (beta chain) derives from a study of shared T cell receptors in the human thymus. Trimming cost V 2 bases and J 0 bases; bases outside gene matches: 10. CDR3 length equals 17 residues. CDR1 and CDR2 from the germline V gene are SGHTS and YDEGEE. Sequencing used immunoSEQ multiplex PCR; TCRdb keeps in-frame clones, though not all of them. The top ten clones hold roughly 0.0086% of a sample with 600,000 or so clones, about 89% of them seen once. These records were also assigned to another study, of human thymus T cells. That paper states: Infants served as donors; they were healthy and Finnish and were having corrective surgery for congenital heart defects. Unrelated people showed highly overlapping thymic repertoires, related research reported.

The sequenced material came from thymocytes. The gene calls are TRBV5-8 and TRBJ2-7; 8 bases map to TRBD2. The TCR comes from a boy under two years old with a congenital heart defect. The CDR3 sequence is CASSFGTPSGSSYEQYF. The CDR3 coding sequence is TGTGCCAGCAGCTTTGGAACTCCCAGCGGGAGCTCCTACGAGCAGTACTTC.